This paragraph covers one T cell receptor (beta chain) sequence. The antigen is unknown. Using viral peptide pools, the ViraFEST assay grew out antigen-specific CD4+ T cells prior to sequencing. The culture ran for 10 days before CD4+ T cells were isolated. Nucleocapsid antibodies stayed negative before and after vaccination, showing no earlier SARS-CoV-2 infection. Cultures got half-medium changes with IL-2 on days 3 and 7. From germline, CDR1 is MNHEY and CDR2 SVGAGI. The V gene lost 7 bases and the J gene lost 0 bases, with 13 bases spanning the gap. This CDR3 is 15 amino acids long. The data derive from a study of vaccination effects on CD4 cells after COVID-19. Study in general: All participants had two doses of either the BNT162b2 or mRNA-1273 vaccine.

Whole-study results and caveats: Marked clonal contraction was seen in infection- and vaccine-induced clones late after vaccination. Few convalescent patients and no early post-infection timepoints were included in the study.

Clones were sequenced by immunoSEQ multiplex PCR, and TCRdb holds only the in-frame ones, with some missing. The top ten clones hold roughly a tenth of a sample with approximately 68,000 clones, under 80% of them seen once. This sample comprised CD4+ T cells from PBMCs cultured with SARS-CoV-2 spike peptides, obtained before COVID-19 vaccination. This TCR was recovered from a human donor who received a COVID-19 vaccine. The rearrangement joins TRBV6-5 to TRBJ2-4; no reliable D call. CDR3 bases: TGTGCCAGCACAGGCTTCGGAATAGCCAAAAACATTCAGTACTTC. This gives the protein CASTGFGIAKNIQYF.